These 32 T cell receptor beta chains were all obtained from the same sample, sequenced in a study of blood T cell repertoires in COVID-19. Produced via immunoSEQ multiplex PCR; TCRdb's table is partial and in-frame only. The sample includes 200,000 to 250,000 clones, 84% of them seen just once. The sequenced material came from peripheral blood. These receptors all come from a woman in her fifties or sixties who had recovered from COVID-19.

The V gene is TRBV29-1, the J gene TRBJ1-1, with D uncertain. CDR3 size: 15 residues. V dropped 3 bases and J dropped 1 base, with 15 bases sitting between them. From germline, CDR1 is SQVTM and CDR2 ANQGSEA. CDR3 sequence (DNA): TGCAGCGTTGATGTCCGGCGACTAACGAACACTGAAGCTTTCTTT. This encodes CSVDVRRLTNTEAFF.

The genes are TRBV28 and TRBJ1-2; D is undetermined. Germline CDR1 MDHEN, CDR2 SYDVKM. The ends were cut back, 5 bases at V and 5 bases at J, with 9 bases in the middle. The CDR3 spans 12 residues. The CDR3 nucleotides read TGTGCCAGCAGTGACCGAGGTTATGGCTACACCTTC. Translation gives CASSDRGYGYTF.

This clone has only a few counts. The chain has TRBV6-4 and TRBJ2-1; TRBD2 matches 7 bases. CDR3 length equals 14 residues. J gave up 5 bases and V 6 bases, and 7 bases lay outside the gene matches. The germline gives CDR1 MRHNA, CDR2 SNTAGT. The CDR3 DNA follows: TGTGCCAGCAGGGATGGGGGGGGAAACAATGAGCAGTTCTTC. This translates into CASRDGGGNNEQFF.

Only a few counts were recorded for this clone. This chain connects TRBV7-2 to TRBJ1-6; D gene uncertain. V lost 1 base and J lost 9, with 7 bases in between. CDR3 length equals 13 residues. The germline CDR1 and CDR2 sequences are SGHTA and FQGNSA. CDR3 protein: CASSLELSSPLHF. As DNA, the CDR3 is TGTGCCAGCAGCTTAGAGCTGAGTTCACCCCTCCACTTT.

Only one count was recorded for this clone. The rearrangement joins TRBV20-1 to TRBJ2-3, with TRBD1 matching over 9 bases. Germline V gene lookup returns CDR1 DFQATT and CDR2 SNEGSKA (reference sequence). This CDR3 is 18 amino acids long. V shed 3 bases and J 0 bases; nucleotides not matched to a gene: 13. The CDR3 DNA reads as TGCAGTGCTAGTAGGGCCCCGGGACAGGGTTATAGCACAGATACGCAGTATTTT. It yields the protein CSASRAPGQGYSTDTQYF.

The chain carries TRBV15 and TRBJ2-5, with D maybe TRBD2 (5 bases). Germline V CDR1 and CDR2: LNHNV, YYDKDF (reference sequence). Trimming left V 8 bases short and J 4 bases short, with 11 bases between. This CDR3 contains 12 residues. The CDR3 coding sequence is TGTGCCACCCTCGGGGTGGGAGAGACCCAGTACTTC. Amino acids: CATLGVGETQYF.

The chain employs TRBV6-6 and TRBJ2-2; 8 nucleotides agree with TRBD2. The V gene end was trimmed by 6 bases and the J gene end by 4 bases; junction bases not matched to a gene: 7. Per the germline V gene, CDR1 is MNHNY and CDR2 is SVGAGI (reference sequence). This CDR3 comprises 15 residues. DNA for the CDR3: TGTGCCAGCAGCCCGGGGGGGGGAGTCACCGGGGAGCTGTTTTTT. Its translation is CASSPGGGVTGELFF.

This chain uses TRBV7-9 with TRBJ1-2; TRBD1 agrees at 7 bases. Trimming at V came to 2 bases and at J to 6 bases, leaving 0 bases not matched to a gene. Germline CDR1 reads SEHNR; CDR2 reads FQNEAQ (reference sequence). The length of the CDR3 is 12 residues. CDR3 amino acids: CASSLTGDGYTF. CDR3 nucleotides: TGTGCCAGCAGCTTAACAGGGGATGGCTACACCTTC.

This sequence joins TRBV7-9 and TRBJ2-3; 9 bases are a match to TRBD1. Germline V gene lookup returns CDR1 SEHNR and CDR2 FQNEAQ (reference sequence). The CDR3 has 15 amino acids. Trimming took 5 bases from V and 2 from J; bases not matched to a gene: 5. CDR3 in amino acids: CASSGDRALTDTQYF. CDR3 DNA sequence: TGTGCCAGCAGCGGGGACAGGGCGCTCACAGATACGCAGTATTTT.

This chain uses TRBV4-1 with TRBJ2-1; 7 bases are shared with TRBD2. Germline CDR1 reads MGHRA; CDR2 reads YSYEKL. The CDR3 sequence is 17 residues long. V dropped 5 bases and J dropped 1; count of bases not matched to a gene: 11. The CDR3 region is CASSLFGGGGSYNEQFF. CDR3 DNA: TGCGCCAGCAGCTTATTCGGAGGCGGGGGTTCCTACAATGAGCAGTTCTTC.

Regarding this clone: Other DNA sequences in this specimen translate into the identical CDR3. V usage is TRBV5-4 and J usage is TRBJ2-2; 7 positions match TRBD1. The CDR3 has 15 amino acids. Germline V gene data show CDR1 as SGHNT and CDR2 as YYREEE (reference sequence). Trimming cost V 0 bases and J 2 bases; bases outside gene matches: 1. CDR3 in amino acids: CASSLGDRNTGELFF. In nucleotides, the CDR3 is TGTGCCAGCAGCTTGGGGGACAGAAACACCGGGGAGCTGTTTTTT.

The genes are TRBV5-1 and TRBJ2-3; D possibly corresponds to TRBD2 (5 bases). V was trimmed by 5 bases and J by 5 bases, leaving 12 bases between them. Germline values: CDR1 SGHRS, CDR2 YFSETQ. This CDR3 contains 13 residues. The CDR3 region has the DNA TGCGCCAGCAGGTCGACCAGCGGAGATACGCAGTATTTT. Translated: CASRSTSGDTQYF.

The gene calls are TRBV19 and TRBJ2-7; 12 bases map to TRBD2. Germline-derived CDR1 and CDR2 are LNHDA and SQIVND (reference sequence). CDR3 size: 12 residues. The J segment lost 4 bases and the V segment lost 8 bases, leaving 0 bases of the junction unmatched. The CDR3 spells CASGTSGYEQYF. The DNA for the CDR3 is TGTGCCAGTGGGACTAGCGGGTACGAGCAGTACTTC. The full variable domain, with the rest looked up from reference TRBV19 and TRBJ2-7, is DGGITQSPKYLFRKEGQNVTLSCEQNLNHDAMYWYRQDPGQGLRLIYYSQIVNDFQKGDIAEGYSVSREKKESFPLTVTSAQKNPTAFYLCASGTSGYEQYFGPGTRLTVT.

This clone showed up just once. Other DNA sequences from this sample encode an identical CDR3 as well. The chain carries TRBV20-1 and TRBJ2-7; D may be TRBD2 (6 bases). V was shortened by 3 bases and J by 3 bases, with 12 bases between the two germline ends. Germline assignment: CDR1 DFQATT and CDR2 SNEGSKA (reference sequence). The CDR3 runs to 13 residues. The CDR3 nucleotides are TGCAGTGCTAGTGGGCGGGGTCGCTACGAGCAGTACTTC. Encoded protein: CSASGRGRYEQYF.

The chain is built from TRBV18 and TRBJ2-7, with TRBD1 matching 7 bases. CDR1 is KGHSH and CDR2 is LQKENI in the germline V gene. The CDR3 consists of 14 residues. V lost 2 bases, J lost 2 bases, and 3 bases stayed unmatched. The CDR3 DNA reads TGTGCCAGCTCACCAAGGGACAGCACCTACGAGCAGTACTTC. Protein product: CASSPRDSTYEQYF.

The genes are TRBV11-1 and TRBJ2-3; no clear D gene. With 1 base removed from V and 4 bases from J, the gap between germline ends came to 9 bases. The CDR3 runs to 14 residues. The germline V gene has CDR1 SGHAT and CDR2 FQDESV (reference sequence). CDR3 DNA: TGTGCCAGCAGCTTAGGGCTTTCCTCAGATACGCAGTATTTT. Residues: CASSLGLSSDTQYF. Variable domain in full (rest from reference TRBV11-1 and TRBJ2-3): EAEVAQSPRYKITEKSQAVAFWCDPISGHATLYWYRQILGQGPELLVQFQDESVVDDSQLPKDRFSAERLKGVDSTLKIQPAELGDSAMYLCASSLGLSSDTQYFGPGTRLTVL.

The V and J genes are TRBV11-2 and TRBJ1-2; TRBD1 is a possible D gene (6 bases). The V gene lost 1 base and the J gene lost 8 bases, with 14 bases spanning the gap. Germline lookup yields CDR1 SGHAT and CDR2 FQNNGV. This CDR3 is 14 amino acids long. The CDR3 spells CASSLGVGTIGYTF. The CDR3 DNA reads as TGTGCCAGCAGCTTAGGGGTAGGGACAATCGGCTACACCTTC.

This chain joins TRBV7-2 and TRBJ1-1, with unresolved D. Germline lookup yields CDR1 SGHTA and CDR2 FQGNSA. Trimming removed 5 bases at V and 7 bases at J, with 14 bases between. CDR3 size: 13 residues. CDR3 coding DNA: TGTGCCAGCAGCCAAGGGAGTTGGGGTGAAGCTTTCTTT. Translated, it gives CASSQGSWGEAFF.

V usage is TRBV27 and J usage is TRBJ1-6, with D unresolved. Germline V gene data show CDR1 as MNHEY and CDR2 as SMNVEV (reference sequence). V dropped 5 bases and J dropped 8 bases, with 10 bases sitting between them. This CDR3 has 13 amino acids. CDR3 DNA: TGTGCCAGCAGTCCGACGAGGGATTCACCCCTCCACTTT. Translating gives CASSPTRDSPLHF.

Here the CDR3 reads CASSIGTGVYEQYF. In DNA form, the CDR3 reads TGTGCCAGTAGTATAGGGACAGGGGTCTACGAGCAGTACTTC. V is TRBV19 and J is TRBJ2-7, with 9 nucleotides matching TRBD1. There are 14 residues in the CDR3. V trimming: 1 base; J trimming: 3 bases; junction bases outside the gene matches: 1. Looked up from germline, CDR1 is LNHDA and CDR2 is SQIVND (reference sequence).

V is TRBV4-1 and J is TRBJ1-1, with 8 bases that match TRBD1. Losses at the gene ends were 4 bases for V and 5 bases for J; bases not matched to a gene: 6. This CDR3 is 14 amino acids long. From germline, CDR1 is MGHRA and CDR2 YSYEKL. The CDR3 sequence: CASSPRQGRTEAFF. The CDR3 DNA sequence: TGCGCCAGCAGCCCTCGACAGGGGAGAACTGAAGCTTTCTTT.

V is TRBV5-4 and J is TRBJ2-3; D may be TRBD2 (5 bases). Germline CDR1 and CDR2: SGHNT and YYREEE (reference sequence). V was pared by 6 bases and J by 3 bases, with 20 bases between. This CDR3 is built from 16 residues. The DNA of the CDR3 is TGTGCCAGCACAACTTTAACTGATCCGGGAACAGATACGCAGTATTTT. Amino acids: CASTTLTDPGTDTQYF.

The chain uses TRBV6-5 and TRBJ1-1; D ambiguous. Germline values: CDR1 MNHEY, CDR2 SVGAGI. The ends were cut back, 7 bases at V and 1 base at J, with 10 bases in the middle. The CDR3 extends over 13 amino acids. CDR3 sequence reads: CASTKTGNTEAFF. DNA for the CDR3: TGTGCCAGCACCAAAACGGGGAACACTGAAGCTTTCTTT.

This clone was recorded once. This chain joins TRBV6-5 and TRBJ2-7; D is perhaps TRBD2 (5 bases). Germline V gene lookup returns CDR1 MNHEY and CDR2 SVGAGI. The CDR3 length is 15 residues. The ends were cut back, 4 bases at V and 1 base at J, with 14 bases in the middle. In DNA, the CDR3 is TGTGCCAGCAGTTCCGTAAGGAGAGGGTCCTACGAGCAGTACTTC. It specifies CASSSVRRGSYEQYF.

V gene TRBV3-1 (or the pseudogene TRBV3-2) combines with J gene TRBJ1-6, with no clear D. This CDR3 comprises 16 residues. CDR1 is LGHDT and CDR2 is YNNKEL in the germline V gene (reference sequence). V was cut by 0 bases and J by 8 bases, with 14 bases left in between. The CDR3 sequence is CASSQDGGSIDSPLHF. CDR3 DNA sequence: TGTGCCAGCAGCCAAGATGGAGGGTCTATAGATTCACCCCTCCACTTT.

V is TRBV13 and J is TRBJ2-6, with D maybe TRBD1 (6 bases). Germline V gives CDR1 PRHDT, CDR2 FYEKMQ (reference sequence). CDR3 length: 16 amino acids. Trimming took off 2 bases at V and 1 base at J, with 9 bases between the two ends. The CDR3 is CASSLTGQSGANVLTF. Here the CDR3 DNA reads TGTGCCAGCAGCTTAACCGGACAGTCTGGGGCCAACGTCCTGACTTTC.

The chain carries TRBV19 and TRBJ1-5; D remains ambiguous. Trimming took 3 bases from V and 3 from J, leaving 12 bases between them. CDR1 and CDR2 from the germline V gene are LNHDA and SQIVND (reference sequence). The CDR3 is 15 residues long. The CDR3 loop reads CASSISSGNNQPQHF. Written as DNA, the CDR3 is TGTGCCAGTAGTATTTCGTCGGGAAACAATCAGCCCCAGCATTTT.

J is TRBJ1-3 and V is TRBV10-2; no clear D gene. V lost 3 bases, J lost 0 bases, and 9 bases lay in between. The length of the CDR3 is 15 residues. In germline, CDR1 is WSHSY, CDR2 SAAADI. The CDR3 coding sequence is TGCGCCAGCAGTGACCCAGTTCGCTCTGGAAACACCATATATTTT. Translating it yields CASSDPVRSGNTIYF.

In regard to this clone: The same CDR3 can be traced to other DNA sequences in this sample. The DNA of the CDR3 is TGTGCCAGCAGTCCAGGCAGCTCCTACGAGCAGTACTTC. Residues: CASSPGSSYEQYF. The rearrangement uses TRBV6-5 and TRBJ2-7; no clear D. The V end lost 5 bases, the J end lost 0 bases, and 8 bases lay between the germline ends. Germline CDR1 reads MNHEY; CDR2 reads SVGAGI. The CDR3 is 13 amino acids.

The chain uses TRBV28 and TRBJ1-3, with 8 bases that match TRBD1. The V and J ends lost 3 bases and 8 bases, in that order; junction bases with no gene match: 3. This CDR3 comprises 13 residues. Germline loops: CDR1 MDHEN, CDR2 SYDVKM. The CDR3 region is CASSLNRGDTIYF. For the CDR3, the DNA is TGTGCCAGCAGTTTGAACAGGGGGGACACCATATATTTT.

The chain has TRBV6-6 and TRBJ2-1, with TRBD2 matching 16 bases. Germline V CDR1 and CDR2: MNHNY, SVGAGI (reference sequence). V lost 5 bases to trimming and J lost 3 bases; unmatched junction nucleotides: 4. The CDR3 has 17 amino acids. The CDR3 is CASSRGLAGGIYNEQFF. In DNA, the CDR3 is TGTGCCAGCAGTCGGGGACTAGCGGGGGGGATCTACAATGAGCAGTTCTTC.

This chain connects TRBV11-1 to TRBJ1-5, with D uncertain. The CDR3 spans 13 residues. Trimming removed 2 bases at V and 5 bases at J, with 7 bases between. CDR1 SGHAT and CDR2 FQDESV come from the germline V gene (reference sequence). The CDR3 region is CASSLYGDQPQHF. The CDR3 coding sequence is TGTGCCAGCAGCTTATACGGTGATCAGCCCCAGCATTTT.